What follows are 24 T cell receptor beta chains derived from one specimen sequenced in a study of OX40 agonist ivuxolimab in advanced cancers. Repertoires were generated with immunoSEQ multiplex PCR, while TCRdb's copy carries only in-frame clones and drops some. The table lists some 44,000 clones, 65% to 85% of them singletons. Specimen: CD4+ or CD8+ T cells sorted from blood, collected in a trial of the OX40 agonist ivuxolimab. These receptors all stem from an adult with an advanced solid tumor such as melanoma, head and neck, liver or kidney cancer.

The V call is TRBV5-1, the J call TRBJ2-3; 12 bases agree with TRBD2. CDR1 SGHRS and CDR2 YFSETQ come from the germline V gene. V lost 6 bases, J lost 3 bases, and 5 bases stayed unmatched. The CDR3 spans 15 residues. The CDR3 spells CASTPSGGGTDTQYF. Here the CDR3 DNA reads TGCGCCAGCACCCCTAGCGGGGGGGGGACAGATACGCAGTATTTT.

The chain uses TRBV7-8 and TRBJ2-1, with 12 bases lining up with TRBD2. Germline V gene sequence: CDR1 SGHVS, CDR2 FQNEAQ. CDR3 length equals 18 residues. V lost 2 bases, J lost 3 bases, and 8 bases stayed unmatched. CDR3 amino acids: CASSLIGTSGLVYNEQFF. CDR3 nucleotides: TGTGCCAGCAGCTTAATCGGGACTAGCGGGTTGGTCTACAATGAGCAGTTCTTC.

V usage is TRBV18 and J usage is TRBJ1-1; the match to TRBD1 covers 7 bases. The V gene end was trimmed by 4 bases and the J gene end by 3 bases; junction bases not matched to a gene: 8. This CDR3 has 15 residues. Germline V lookup: CDR1 KGHSH, CDR2 LQKENI. DNA for the CDR3: TGTGCCAGCTCACTCACAGGGGCTGGGGACACTGAAGCTTTCTTT. Protein sequence: CASSLTGAGDTEAFF.

The J gene is TRBJ1-2, the V gene TRBV28; D unclear. Germline CDR1 MDHEN, CDR2 SYDVKM. Deletions cut 4 bases from V and 12 bases from J, with 15 bases between. The length of the CDR3 is 12 residues. The CDR3 reads CASSSGRWLNTF. In nucleotides, the CDR3 is TGTGCCAGCAGTTCCGGGAGATGGTTGAACACCTTC.

The chain is built from TRBV5-5 and TRBJ1-5; D gene unclear. CDR1 and CDR2 (germline): SGHKS, YYEKEE (reference sequence). The V end lost 2 bases, the J end lost 0 bases, and 6 bases lay between the germline ends. The CDR3 is made up of 14 amino acids. The chain's CDR3 is CASSFGNSNQPQHF. The CDR3 nucleotides read TGTGCCAGCAGCTTTGGAAATAGCAATCAGCCCCAGCATTTT.

A remark on this clone: The junction departs from germline at one end; a sequencing error may be responsible. This sequence joins TRBV5-1 and TRBJ2-2; D may be TRBD1 or TRBD2 (6 bases each). Germline CDR1 and CDR2: SGHRS and YFSETQ. This CDR3 contains 15 residues. CDR3 loop: CASSPRGEYTGERFF. The CDR3, as DNA: TGCGCCAGCAGCCCAAGGGGGGAATACACCGGGGAGCGGTTTTTT.

V usage is TRBV7-9 and J usage is TRBJ1-2, with D unresolved. Deletions cut 1 base from V and 7 bases from J, with 7 bases between. Germline CDR1 and CDR2: SEHNR and FQNEAQ (reference sequence). CDR3 length: 12 amino acids. This CDR3 reads CASSLGFAGYTF. CDR3 nucleotides: TGTGCCAGCAGCTTAGGTTTCGCTGGCTACACCTTC.

V is TRBV6-1 and J is TRBJ2-7; D is unclear. Germline CDR1 reads MNHNS; CDR2 reads SASEGT. V lost 2 bases, J lost 0 bases, and 5 bases lay in between. The CDR3 extends over 13 amino acids. CDR3 bases: TGTGCCAGCAGTGAAAGAGTCTCCTACGAGCAGTACTTC. It yields the protein CASSERVSYEQYF.

The chain joins TRBV6-5 to TRBJ2-2; possibly TRBD1 for D (6 bases). Per germline, CDR1 MNHEY and CDR2 SVGAGI. The V gene lost 0 bases and the J gene lost 4 bases, with 12 bases spanning the gap. The CDR3 extends over 16 amino acids. The CDR3 region has the DNA TGTGCCAGCAGTTACTCCCCGACAGGCACCACCGGGGAGCTGTTTTTT. Its translation is CASSYSPTGTTGELFF.

The gene calls are TRBV9 and TRBJ2-1; D not certain. Trimming took 1 base from V and 9 from J, leaving 8 bases between them. This CDR3 has 12 amino acids. Germline loops: CDR1 SGDLS, CDR2 YYNGEE. CDR3 coding DNA: TGTGCCAGCAGCGTAATAGAGACTGAGCAGTTCTTC. This translates into CASSVIETEQFF. Based on the CDR3 plus reference TRBV9 and TRBJ2-1, the full variable domain is DSGVTQTPKHLITATGQRVTLRCSPRSGDLSVYWYQQSLDQGLQFLIQYYNGEERAKGNILERFSAQQFPDLHSELNLSSLELGDSALYFCASSVIETEQFFGPGTRLTVL.

The chain couples TRBV4-3 to TRBJ1-2; 7 bases match TRBD1. Losses at the gene ends were 1 base for V and 6 bases for J; bases not matched to a gene: 20. There are 19 residues in the CDR3. CDR1 is LGHNA and CDR2 is YSLEER in the germline V gene. CDR3 in DNA: TGCGCCAGCAGCCAAGGGGGGCGGGCCGGTGGGACAGTTCGGGATGGCTACACCTTC. Protein sequence: CASSQGGRAGGTVRDGYTF.

In its sample, this clone was seen a few times. The genes are TRBV15 and TRBJ2-7, with TRBD2 matching 13 bases. The V gene end was trimmed by 5 bases and the J gene end by 6 bases; junction bases not matched to a gene: 10. The CDR3 is made up of 16 amino acids. Germline V gives CDR1 LNHNV, CDR2 YYDKDF (reference sequence). The CDR3 sequence: CATSEGAGLAGIEQYF. CDR3 coding DNA: TGTGCCACCAGCGAAGGGGCGGGACTAGCGGGAATCGAGCAGTACTTC. The entire variable domain, with the rest obtained from reference TRBV15 and TRBJ2-7, is as follows: DAMVIQNPRYQVTQFGKPVTLSCSQTLNHNVMYWYQQKSSQAPKLLFHYYDKDFNNEADTPDNFQSRRPNTSFCFLDIRSPGLGDTAMYLCATSEGAGLAGIEQYFGPGTRLTVT.

The chain carries TRBV7-3 and TRBJ2-1; TRBD2 matches at 7 bases. The trim removed 5 bases at V and 10 bases at J, leaving 8 bases unmatched. The CDR3 covers 13 residues. Germline CDR1 is SGHTA and CDR2 is FQGTGA. In DNA, the CDR3 is TGTGCCAGCAGCCCCCAAGCGGGATCCGAGCAGTTCTTC. It translates to CASSPQAGSEQFF.

This clone appeared a single time. J is TRBJ2-3 and V is TRBV11-2, with TRBD2 identical over 9 bases. Germline CDR1 reads SGHAT; CDR2 reads FQNNGV. This CDR3 is built from 18 residues. The V segment lost 7 bases and the J segment 1 base; nucleotides outside the gene matches: 15. The CDR3 sequence is CASNPRVAGDSGTDTQYF. CDR3 nucleotide sequence: TGTGCCAGCAACCCGAGGGTAGCGGGGGACTCGGGCACAGATACGCAGTATTTT.

In regard to this clone: A read error may produce the germline difference seen at one junction end. This chain links TRBV14 with TRBJ1-2; D unclear. CDR1 is SGHDN, CDR2 FVKESK, per germline. The CDR3 consists of 12 residues. This chain's CDR3 is CASSQIRDGYAF. The CDR3 DNA reads as TGTGCCAGCAGCCAAATCCGGGATGGCTACGCCTTC.

This chain connects TRBV7-3 to TRBJ2-5; D remains unclear. Germline CDR1 SGHTA, CDR2 FQGTGA. Deletions cut 5 bases from V and 4 bases from J, with 11 bases between. There are 13 residues in the CDR3. CDR3 DNA sequence: TGTGCCAGCAGCCTCGGACCTGGAGAGACCCAGTACTTC. This sequence encodes CASSLGPGETQYF.

The chain has TRBV7-2 and TRBJ1-5; no clear D gene. CDR3 length: 13 residues. The V gene lost 5 bases and the J gene lost 4 bases, with 9 bases spanning the gap. CDR1 SGHTA and CDR2 FQGNSA come from the germline V gene. The CDR3 sequence: CASSPHQNQPQHF. The CDR3 DNA reads TGTGCCAGCAGCCCCCACCAAAATCAGCCCCAGCATTTT.

By share, this clone counts as medium-sized (0.01 to 0.1%). V and J are TRBV2 and TRBJ1-1; TRBD1 might be the D (5 bases). The length of the CDR3 is 16 residues. Trimming left V 8 bases short and J 1 base short, with 20 bases between. The germline V gene has CDR1 SNHLY and CDR2 FYNNEI. The CDR3: CASVEGSGGTNTEAFF. The CDR3 nucleotides read TGTGCCAGCGTAGAGGGGTCGGGGGGGACGAACACTGAAGCTTTCTTT.

This chain joins TRBV5-1 and TRBJ2-3, with 11 nucleotides matching TRBD1. Germline V lookup: CDR1 SGHRS, CDR2 YFSETQ. The CDR3 length is 18 residues. V lost 4 bases to trimming and J lost 1 base; unmatched junction nucleotides: 11. The chain's CDR3 is CASSIGQGAYSGTDTQYF. In DNA, the CDR3 is TGCGCCAGCAGCATTGGACAGGGGGCTTATTCCGGCACAGATACGCAGTATTTT.

V and J are TRBV5-1 and TRBJ2-6; D gene unclear. The ends were cut back, 3 bases at V and 1 base at J, with 5 bases in the middle. The CDR3 runs to 14 residues. CDR1 and CDR2 (germline): SGHRS, YFSETQ. The CDR3 nucleotides are TGCGCCAGCAGCTCAGCTTCTGGGGCCAACGTCCTGACTTTC. As protein: CASSSASGANVLTF. The variable domain in full, with the rest retrieved from reference TRBV5-1 and TRBJ2-6, is KAGVTQTPRYLIKTRGQQVTLSCSPISGHRSVSWYQQTPGQGLQFLFEYFSETQRNKGNFPGRFSGRQFSNSRSEMNVSTLELGDSALYLCASSSASGANVLTFGAGSRLTVL.

J is TRBJ2-3 and V is TRBV29-1, with D possibly being TRBD2 (6 bases). V lost 6 bases and J lost 3, with 16 bases in between. This CDR3 is built from 14 residues. CDR1 is SQVTM, CDR2 ANQGSEA, per germline. Here the CDR3 reads CSVLLGLHTDTQYF. The CDR3 nucleotides are TGCAGCGTCCTGTTAGGACTACATACAGATACGCAGTATTTT.

J is TRBJ1-1 and V is TRBV10-2; D is unresolved. Germline lookup yields CDR1 WSHSY and CDR2 SAAADI. The CDR3 length is 14 residues. The V gene lost 4 bases and the J gene lost 3 bases, with 12 bases spanning the gap. The CDR3 here is CASSGPRGDTEAFF. CDR3 nucleotides: TGCGCCAGCAGTGGGCCTCGCGGGGACACTGAAGCTTTCTTT.

The chain employs TRBV5-1 and TRBJ2-3; D not resolved. The CDR3 loop spans 16 amino acids. V was shortened by 0 bases and J by 0 bases, with 11 bases between the two germline ends. Germline-derived CDR1 and CDR2 are SGHRS and YFSETQ. The CDR3, as DNA: TGCGCCAGCAGCTTGGGAGGCATGACTAGCACAGATACGCAGTATTTT. Its translation: CASSLGGMTSTDTQYF. The full variable domain, its missing parts supplied by reference TRBV5-1 and TRBJ2-3, is KAGVTQTPRYLIKTRGQQVTLSCSPISGHRSVSWYQQTPGQGLQFLFEYFSETQRNKGNFPGRFSGRQFSNSRSEMNVSTLELGDSALYLCASSLGGMTSTDTQYFGPGTRLTVL.

CDR3 sequence: CSVRENTEAFF. The DNA for the CDR3 is TGCAGCGTCAGGGAGAACACTGAAGCTTTCTTT. V gene TRBV29-1 combines with J gene TRBJ1-1; D may be TRBD1 (5 bases). The ends were cut back, 6 bases at V and 1 base at J, with 6 bases in the middle. CDR3 size: 11 residues. The germline V gene encodes CDR1 SQVTM and CDR2 ANQGSEA.